This T cell receptor (beta chain) appears in the sequencing data of a study of cytomegalovirus exposure and HLA in healthy donors. Amplification used 60 Vbeta primers and 13 Jbeta primers. Using immunoSEQ multiplex PCR, the repertoire was profiled, and TCRdb retains in-frame clones only, with some absent. The sample carries about 130,000 clones, around 81% recorded once. Points on this clone: Antigen unknown.

Study observations and caveats: CMV serostatus was the sole immune exposure data available. There were some V segments, including TRBV6-2 and TRBV6-3, excluded as indistinguishable. Specific recognition of CMV antigens was confirmed in vitro for a few chains (all CMV-associated).

This CDR3 is built from 15 residues. Germline assignment: CDR1 SGHTS and CDR2 YDEGEE. V shed 4 bases and J 8 bases; nucleotides not matched to a gene: 9. This receptor was identified in a man between 18 and 29 years old in good health and CMV-seronegative. The gene calls are TRBV5-8 and TRBJ2-3; 11 bases are shared with TRBD2. Material: PBMCs. The DNA for the CDR3 is TGTGCCAGCAGCAGGCGAACTAGCGGGGGAAGTACGCAGTATTTT. This gives the protein CASSRRTSGGSTQYF.